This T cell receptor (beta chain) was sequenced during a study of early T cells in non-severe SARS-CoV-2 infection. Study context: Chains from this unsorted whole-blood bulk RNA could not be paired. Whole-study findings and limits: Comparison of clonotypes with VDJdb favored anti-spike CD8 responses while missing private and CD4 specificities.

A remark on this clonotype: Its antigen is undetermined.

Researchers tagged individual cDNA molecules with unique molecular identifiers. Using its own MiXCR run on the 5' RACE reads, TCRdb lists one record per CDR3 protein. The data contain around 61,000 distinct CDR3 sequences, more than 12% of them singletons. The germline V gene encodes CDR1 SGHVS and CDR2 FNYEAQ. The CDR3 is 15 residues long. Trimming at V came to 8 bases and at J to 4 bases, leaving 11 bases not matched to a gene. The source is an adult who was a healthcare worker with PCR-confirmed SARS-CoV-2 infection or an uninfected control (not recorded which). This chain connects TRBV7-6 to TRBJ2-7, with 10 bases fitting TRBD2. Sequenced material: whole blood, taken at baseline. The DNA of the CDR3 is TGTGCCAGCGGAGTGTCTAGCGGGAGTACGTACGAGCAGTACTTC. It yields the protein CASGVSSGSTYEQYF.